This T cell receptor (beta chain) originates from a study of T-cell reconstitution after alpha-beta-depleted transplantation in children. A word on this clonotype: Its antigen is currently unknown.

Study-wide findings and caveats: Several hundred expanded graft clones reportedly were the source of alpha-beta T cells about two months after transplant. From newly produced T cells came most of the T-cell counts and diversity one year after transplant. Surviving recipient T cells and thymic progenitors underlay high day-60 TCRbeta diversity in some patients.

Losses at the gene ends were 0 bases for V and 7 bases for J; bases not matched to a gene: 6. The CDR3 is made up of 15 amino acids. Looked up from germline, CDR1 is LNHNV and CDR2 is YYDKDF (reference sequence). Unique molecular identifiers tagged the TCRbeta library. In TCRdb, the PCR reads were re-called with MiXCR into one record per CDR3 protein. The sample has about 74,000 distinct CDR3 sequences, around 14% seen once; the top ten hold around a quarter. The specimen was PBMCs, mostly from graft donor cells, collected 180 days after TCRalphabeta/CD19-depleted stem cell transplant. This TCR derives from a male patient between 2 and 10 years old who had a stem cell transplant for acute lymphoblastic leukemia, so the T cells may come from the graft donor. The gene calls are TRBV15 and TRBJ2-5, with TRBD2 matching 9 bases. The DNA of the CDR3 is TGTGCCACCAGCAGAGATGGCGGGAGGGCTGGGACCCAGTACTTC. Translation gives CATSRDGGRAGTQYF.